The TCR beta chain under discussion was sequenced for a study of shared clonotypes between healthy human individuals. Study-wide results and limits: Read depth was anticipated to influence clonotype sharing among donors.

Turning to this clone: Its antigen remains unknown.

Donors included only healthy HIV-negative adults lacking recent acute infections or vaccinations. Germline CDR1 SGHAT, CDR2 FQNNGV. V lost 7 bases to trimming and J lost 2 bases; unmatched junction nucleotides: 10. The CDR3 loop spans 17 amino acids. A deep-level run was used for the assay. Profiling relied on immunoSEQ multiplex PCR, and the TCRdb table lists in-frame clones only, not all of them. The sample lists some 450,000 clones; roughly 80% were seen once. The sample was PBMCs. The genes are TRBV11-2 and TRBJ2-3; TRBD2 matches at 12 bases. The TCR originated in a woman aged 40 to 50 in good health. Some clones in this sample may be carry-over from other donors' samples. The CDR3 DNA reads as TGTGCCAGCACACCGCTAGGACTAGCGGGATCCACAGATACGCAGTATTTT. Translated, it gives CASTPLGLAGSTDTQYF.